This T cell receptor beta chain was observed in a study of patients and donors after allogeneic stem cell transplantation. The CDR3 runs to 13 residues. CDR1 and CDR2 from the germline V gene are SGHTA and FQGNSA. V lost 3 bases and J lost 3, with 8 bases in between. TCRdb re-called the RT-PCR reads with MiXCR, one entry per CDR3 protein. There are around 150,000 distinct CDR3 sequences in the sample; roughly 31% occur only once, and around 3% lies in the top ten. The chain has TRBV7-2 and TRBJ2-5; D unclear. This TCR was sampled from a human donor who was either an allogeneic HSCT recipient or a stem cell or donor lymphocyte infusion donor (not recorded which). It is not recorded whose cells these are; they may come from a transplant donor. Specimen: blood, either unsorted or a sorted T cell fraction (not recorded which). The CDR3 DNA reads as TGTGCCAGCAGCTTTGACGAGGAAGAGACCCAGTACTTC. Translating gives CASSFDEEETQYF.